The sequence of this T cell receptor beta chain was determined in a study of response to subunit inactivated influenza vaccine. V was clipped by 2 bases and J by 5 bases; unmatched bases: 11. The CDR3 is 17 amino acids. Study-level findings and limits: Each seasonal influenza vaccination, the authors suggested, recruits few new T cells.

To note about this clonotype: Its matching antigen is unknown.

TCRdb reprocessed the RT-PCR reads via MiXCR and lists one record per CDR3 protein. The repertoire includes 590,000 or so distinct CDR3 sequences, 11% to 15% of them detected once, and 6.5% to 8% sits in the top ten. The receptor was derived from a man aged 45-60 years who received an inactivated influenza vaccine. The chain recombines TRBV12-3 or TRBV12-4 with TRBJ2-2, with TRBD2 matching 7 bases. This specimen consisted of PBMCs from blood, obtained around 14 days before vaccination. For the CDR3, the DNA is TGTGCCAGCAGTTTAAAGGCCGGGGGAGGGAGAACCGGGGAGCTGTTTTTT. Protein product: CASSLKAGGGRTGELFF.